These 8 T cell receptor beta chains originate from one sample sequenced in a study of breast tumors, draining lymph nodes, adjacent tissues. Using its own MiXCR run on the multiplex PCR reads, TCRdb lists one record per CDR3 protein. This table has some 120,000 distinct CDR3 sequences, approximately 22% appearing once. Axillary draining lymph nodes of breast cancer patients supplied the node samples. Sequenced input: axillary lymph node tissue. These receptors all stem from a female donor with breast cancer. Some clones in this sample may be carry-over from other donors' samples.

This clonotype was seen ten or more times. J is TRBJ2-5 and V is TRBV19; D remains ambiguous. Germline CDR1 LNHDA, CDR2 SQIVND (reference sequence). The CDR3 has 13 amino acids. V shed 4 bases and J shed 2 bases, with 8 bases lying between them. The CDR3 here is CASSTDGQETQYF. CDR3 nucleotides: TGTGCCAGTAGTACGGACGGGCAAGAGACCCAGTACTTC.

In the case of this clonotype: Just one base apart from a much larger clone, this may be a read error. This chain links TRBV6-5 with TRBJ1-2; perhaps TRBD1 as D (6 bases). CDR1 and CDR2 (germline): MNHEY, SVGAGI. This CDR3 is 15 amino acids long. CDR3 in amino acids: CTSTSQGQSNYGYTF. In DNA form, the CDR3 reads TGTACCAGCACCTCACAGGGACAAAGTAACTATGGCTACACCTTC.

In its sample, this clonotype was seen many times. CDR3 DNA: TGCAGGGATAGACTAGCGGAACACACAGATACGCAGTATTTT. Translation gives CRDRLAEHTDTQYF. The chain is built from TRBV20-1 and TRBJ2-3, with 9 nucleotides matching TRBD2. This CDR3 has 14 amino acids. Germline V CDR1 and CDR2: DFQATT, SNEGSKA (reference sequence).

In its sample, this clonotype was seen a few times. The chain uses TRBV24-1 and TRBJ1-2; 10 positions match TRBD1. The CDR3 has 18 residues. Germline-derived CDR1 and CDR2 are KGHDR and SFDVKD. V trimming: 2 bases; J trimming: 4 bases; junction bases outside the gene matches: 12. The CDR3 sequence: CATSDSGTGDRGGYGYTF. As DNA, the CDR3 is TGTGCCACCAGTGATTCCGGGACAGGGGACAGGGGTGGCTATGGCTACACCTTC.

In this sample, this clonotype turned up a few times. Being one base from a much bigger clone, this may be a read error. The chain recombines TRBV20-1 with TRBJ2-7; 9 nucleotides align to TRBD1. CDR3 size: 14 residues. V trimming: 8 bases; J trimming: 0 bases; junction bases outside the gene matches: 8. Germline CDR1 is DFQATT and CDR2 is SNEGSKA (reference sequence). CDR3 coding DNA: TGCAGTATTTTAGGGACAGGGAGCTCCTACGAGCAGTACTTC. This sequence encodes CSILGTGSSYEQYF.

The table lists this clonotype with a few counts. The rearrangement uses TRBV5-5 and TRBJ2-1; unclear D gene. With 4 bases removed from V and 7 bases from J, the gap between germline ends came to 12 bases. The CDR3 loop spans 13 amino acids. Germline CDR1 is SGHKS and CDR2 is YYEKEE (reference sequence). For the CDR3, the DNA is TGTGCCAGCAGCGGGGTTCCCCGGAATGAGCAGTTCTTC. It specifies CASSGVPRNEQFF.

This chain uses TRBV28 with TRBJ2-3, with D perhaps matching TRBD2 (6 bases). The V and J ends lost 0 bases and 4 bases respectively, with 20 bases between them. Germline CDR1 MDHEN, CDR2 SYDVKM. The length of the CDR3 is 18 residues. CDR3 region: CASSLWSAGQGAPDTQYF. CDR3 sequence (DNA): TGTGCCAGCAGTTTATGGTCGGCGGGGCAGGGCGCCCCAGATACGCAGTATTTT.

This clonotype was seen many times. The chain employs TRBV25-1 and TRBJ2-1; D is ambiguous. CDR1 and CDR2 (germline): MGHDK, SYGVNS. V lost 0 bases to trimming and J lost 13 bases, with 16 bases between them. The CDR3 loop spans 14 amino acids. The CDR3 DNA follows: TGTGCCAGCAGTGAATATATTCGGGCTAACCCCCAGTTCTTC. It specifies CASSEYIRANPQFF.